This T cell receptor beta chain was profiled in a study of monozygotic twins with inflammatory bowel disease. Study results and limitations: The sharing of clonotypes with others was lower in IBD patients than in healthy twins, especially with disease activity.

On this clonotype itself: Its antigen is unidentified.

Using the 5' RACE reads, TCRdb records one entry per CDR3 protein without DNA. This table holds over 120,000 distinct CDR3 sequences. Sequenced material: blood. This TCR derives from a human donor with ulcerative colitis or Crohn's disease, or a healthy co-twin of an affected twin (not recorded which).

CDR3 loop: CASSLAGRGLETQYF. The rearrangement uses TRBV7-6 and TRBJ2-5; with no DNA, the TCRdb D assignment of TRBD2 cannot be verified. This CDR3 is built from 15 residues. CDR1 is SGHVS and CDR2 is FNYEAQ in the germline V gene.